This passage covers 25 T cell receptor beta chains from one sample sequenced in a study of cytomegalovirus exposure and HLA in healthy donors. Measured with immunoSEQ multiplex PCR; TCRdb has only the in-frame clones, and not every one. The data contain fewer than 75,000 clones, less than 95% of them singletons. The sample consisted of PBMCs. Receptors originate from a woman younger than 35 in good health and CMV-seropositive.

The chain links TRBV29-1 to TRBJ1-1, with 8 bases matching TRBD1. The CDR3 is 12 amino acids. Germline lookup yields CDR1 SQVTM and CDR2 ANQGSEA. V lost 7 bases and J lost 6; bases outside the gene matches: 7. The CDR3 loop is CSARTGRSEAFF. For the CDR3, the DNA is TGCAGCGCTAGGACAGGGAGGTCTGAAGCTTTCTTT.

The chain combines TRBV7-3 with TRBJ2-2; a weak D match, TRBD1 (6 bases). The V and J ends lost 3 bases and 5 bases respectively, with 10 bases between them. Germline assignment: CDR1 SGHTA and CDR2 FQGTGA. CDR3 length: 14 amino acids. CDR3 protein: CASSFVGATGELFF. CDR3 nucleotide sequence: TGTGCCAGCAGCTTCGTGGGGGCGACCGGGGAGCTGTTTTTT. Full variable domain (outside the CDR3, taken from reference TRBV7-3 and TRBJ2-2): GAGVSQTPSNKVTEKGKYVELRCDPISGHTALYWYRQSLGQGPEFLIYFQGTGAADDSGLPNDRFFAVRPEGSVSTLKIQRTERGDSAVYLCASSFVGATGELFFGEGSRLTVL.

V and J are TRBV29-1 and TRBJ2-7; 8 nucleotides agree with TRBD2. The CDR3 contains 14 residues. The germline gives CDR1 SQVTM, CDR2 ANQGSEA. Trimming took 4 bases from V and 0 from J; bases not matched to a gene: 5. CDR3 in amino acids: CSVVERGTSYEQYF. CDR3 DNA: TGCAGCGTTGTCGAGCGGGGGACCTCCTACGAGCAGTACTTC.

The rearrangement uses TRBV6-5 and TRBJ2-5; TRBD2 is a possible D gene (7 bases). Deletions cut 6 bases from V and 4 bases from J, with 15 bases between. CDR3 length equals 14 residues. Germline V gives CDR1 MNHEY, CDR2 SVGAGI. This chain's CDR3 is CASRRGALLETQYF. The CDR3 region has the DNA TGTGCCAGCAGACGGGGGGCTCTATTAGAGACCCAGTACTTC.

The rearrangement links TRBV11-2 to TRBJ2-1; 11 bases are a match to TRBD2. The CDR3 sequence is 17 residues long. Germline values: CDR1 SGHAT, CDR2 FQNNGV. V gave up 3 bases and J gave up 10 bases; unmatched junction bases: 14. The CDR3 loop is CASSFPLAGGPSGEQFF. The CDR3 nucleotides are TGTGCCAGCAGCTTTCCCCTAGCGGGAGGACCCTCGGGAGAGCAGTTCTTC.

The chain combines TRBV6-5 with TRBJ1-3; D gene unclear. The CDR3 is made up of 16 amino acids. Germline values: CDR1 MNHEY, CDR2 SVGAGI. Trimming left V 0 bases short and J 4 bases short, with 13 bases between. In DNA, the CDR3 is TGTGCCAGCAGTTACTCACGTACCTCGGGGGGAAACACCATATATTTT. It specifies CASSYSRTSGGNTIYF.

J is TRBJ1-1 and V is TRBV6-6, with D possibly matching TRBD1 (5 bases). V was trimmed by 8 bases and J by 5 bases, leaving 12 bases between them. The germline gives CDR1 MNHNY, CDR2 SVGAGI (reference sequence). The CDR3 is made up of 12 amino acids. The DNA of the CDR3 is TGTGCCAGCGCCCCGGGGGGAACTGAAGCTTTCTTT. Protein: CASAPGGTEAFF.

V gene TRBV29-1 combines with J gene TRBJ2-5, with 9 nucleotides matching TRBD2. The CDR3 has 14 residues. The germline V gene has CDR1 SQVTM and CDR2 ANQGSEA. V shed 3 bases, J shed 0 bases, and the junction held 2 bases outside the gene matches. The DNA of the CDR3 is TGCAGCGTTGAGCTAGCGGGGAACCAAGAGACCCAGTACTTC. Translating gives CSVELAGNQETQYF.

This sequence joins TRBV10-3 and TRBJ2-2; a weak D match, TRBD1 (5 bases). Trimming cost V 0 bases and J 0 bases, with 5 bases left between them. This CDR3 is 15 amino acids long. CDR1 ENHRY and CDR2 SYGVKD come from the germline V gene. The CDR3 protein is CAISESTANTGELFF. The CDR3 nucleotides read TGTGCCATCAGTGAGTCGACAGCGAACACCGGGGAGCTGTTTTTT.

V and J are TRBV19 and TRBJ1-1; TRBD1 matches at 7 bases. The V segment lost 6 bases and the J segment 5 bases; nucleotides outside the gene matches: 9. Germline lookup yields CDR1 LNHDA and CDR2 SQIVND (reference sequence). There are 14 residues in the CDR3. CDR3 in amino acids: CASRSGGQGTEAFF. For the CDR3, the DNA is TGTGCCAGTAGGTCAGGGGGGCAGGGAACTGAAGCTTTCTTT. The full variable domain, its missing parts supplied by reference TRBV19 and TRBJ1-1, is DGGITQSPKYLFRKEGQNVTLSCEQNLNHDAMYWYRQDPGQGLRLIYYSQIVNDFQKGDIAEGYSVSREKKESFPLTVTSAQKNPTAFYLCASRSGGQGTEAFFGQGTRLTVV.

In this sample, this clone turned up a few times. The chain couples TRBV5-1 to TRBJ2-7; a possible D gene is TRBD1 (6 bases). CDR1 is SGHRS and CDR2 is YFSETQ in the germline V gene. Trimming removed 0 bases at V and 5 bases at J, with 21 bases between. The CDR3 has 17 amino acids. Here the CDR3 DNA reads TGCGCCAGCAGCTTGGCCCCCTCAACAGGGAATGGAAACGAGCAGTACTTC. Its protein is CASSLAPSTGNGNEQYF.

The chain has TRBV7-2 and TRBJ1-1, with D tentatively TRBD1 (6 bases). CDR1 and CDR2 (germline): SGHTA, FQGNSA. CDR3 length: 16 residues. The V end was cut by 5 bases, the J end by 0 bases, with 16 bases between. The CDR3 spells CASSIASGTMNTEAFF. The CDR3 region has the DNA TGTGCCAGCAGCATTGCATCCGGGACAATGAACACTGAAGCTTTCTTT. Variable domain in full (rest from reference TRBV7-2 and TRBJ1-1): GAGVSQSPSNKVTEKGKDVELRCDPISGHTALYWYRQSLGQGLEFLIYFQGNSAPDKSGLPSDRFSAERTGGSVSTLTIQRTQQEDSAVYLCASSIASGTMNTEAFFGQGTRLTVV.

Here the CDR3 reads CASSQPGLAGRETQYF. The CDR3 DNA sequence: TGTGCCAGCAGCCAACCCGGGCTAGCGGGAAGAGAGACCCAGTACTTC. The V gene is TRBV27, the J gene TRBJ2-5; 9 nucleotides match TRBD2. This CDR3 region has 16 residues. V shed 6 bases, J shed 4 bases, and the junction held 12 bases outside the gene matches. From germline, CDR1 is MNHEY and CDR2 SMNVEV (reference sequence).

This sequence joins TRBV7-9 and TRBJ1-6; D is unclear. V lost 5 bases to trimming and J lost 2 bases, with 7 bases between them. The V gene's germline CDR1 is SEHNR and CDR2 FQNEAQ (reference sequence). The CDR3 consists of 14 residues. CDR3 residues: CASSLEAYNSPLHF. For the CDR3, the DNA is TGTGCCAGCAGCCTCGAGGCCTATAATTCACCCCTCCACTTT.

This chain links TRBV2 with TRBJ2-5, with D tentatively TRBD1 (5 bases). The CDR3 is 14 amino acids. Germline V CDR1 and CDR2: SNHLY, FYNNEI. With 5 bases removed from V and 5 bases from J, the gap between germline ends came to 15 bases. The CDR3 nucleotides read TGTGCCAGCAGTTACCCGGACATGGGGGAGACCCAGTACTTC. Translation: CASSYPDMGETQYF.

The J gene is TRBJ1-1, the V gene TRBV14; D not certain. Germline V gives CDR1 SGHDN, CDR2 FVKESK. V lost 4 bases to trimming and J lost 4 bases, with 7 bases between them. This CDR3 is built from 12 residues. CDR3 coding DNA: TGTGCCAGCAGCCCTCTAGGCACTGAAGCTTTCTTT. Protein: CASSPLGTEAFF.

V is TRBV6-1 and J is TRBJ2-7; 11 nucleotides match TRBD2. The length of the CDR3 is 15 residues. V was pared by 6 bases and J by 3 bases, with 7 bases of the junction left unmatched. The germline gives CDR1 MNHNS, CDR2 SASEGT. The CDR3 here is CASSGMLAGGYEQYF. The CDR3 region has the DNA TGTGCCAGCAGCGGAATGCTAGCGGGAGGCTACGAGCAGTACTTC.

The genes are TRBV9 and TRBJ2-3, with 7 positions matching TRBD2. The germline V gene encodes CDR1 SGDLS and CDR2 YYNGEE. The V and J ends lost 2 bases and 2 bases, in that order; junction bases with no gene match: 5. The CDR3 extends over 15 amino acids. CDR3 in DNA: TGTGCCAGCAGCGTCGGTGGGAGGGACACAGATACGCAGTATTTT. It encodes CASSVGGRDTDTQYF.

This clone was observed a handful of times. The chain has TRBV18 and TRBJ1-5; maybe TRBD1 (6 bases). Trimming took off 1 base at V and 2 bases at J, with 6 bases between the two ends. Germline assignment: CDR1 KGHSH and CDR2 LQKENI. The CDR3 spans 14 residues. The CDR3 DNA follows: TGTGCCAGCTCACCACAGGGGGGCAATCAGCCCCAGCATTTT. Residues: CASSPQGGNQPQHF.

The rearrangement uses TRBV5-4 and TRBJ2-7; 14 bases match TRBD2. The CDR3 has 14 amino acids. Germline CDR1 is SGHNT and CDR2 is YYREEE (reference sequence). V lost 4 bases and J lost 7; bases outside the gene matches: 4. This chain's CDR3 is CASSPGLAGVEQYF. As DNA, the CDR3 is TGTGCCAGCAGCCCGGGACTAGCGGGGGTTGAGCAGTACTTC.

The chain has TRBV5-4 and TRBJ2-1, with 10 bases identical to TRBD2. J lost 6 bases, V lost 0 bases, and 9 bases had no gene match. The germline gives CDR1 SGHNT, CDR2 YYREEE (reference sequence). The CDR3 consists of 17 residues. For the CDR3, the DNA is TGTGCCAGCAGCTTGGTTCTAGCGGGAGTGGGTCGCAATGAGCAGTTCTTC. Its translation: CASSLVLAGVGRNEQFF.

This sequence joins TRBV5-1 and TRBJ2-1, with TRBD2 matching over 12 bases. Unmatched junction bases numbered 6, after V lost 5 bases and J lost 6 bases. There are 15 residues in the CDR3. CDR1 is SGHRS and CDR2 is YFSETQ in the germline V gene. The CDR3 loop reads CASSSLAGGSNEQFF. The CDR3 DNA reads TGCGCCAGCAGTTCACTAGCGGGAGGAAGCAATGAGCAGTTCTTC. Full variable domain (rest looked up from reference TRBV5-1 and TRBJ2-1): KAGVTQTPRYLIKTRGQQVTLSCSPISGHRSVSWYQQTPGQGLQFLFEYFSETQRNKGNFPGRFSGRQFSNSRSEMNVSTLELGDSALYLCASSSLAGGSNEQFFGPGTRLTVL.

This clone is a singleton in its sample. The genes are TRBV30 and TRBJ1-1, with D unresolved. This CDR3 is built from 14 residues. The V end was cut by 2 bases, the J end by 0 bases, with 10 bases between. Looked up from germline, CDR1 is GTSNPN and CDR2 is SVGIG (reference sequence). CDR3 nucleotides: TGTGCCTGGAGTCCAGGCGCTATGAACACTGAAGCTTTCTTT. Amino acid sequence: CAWSPGAMNTEAFF.

V is TRBV27 and J is TRBJ2-3; 9 bases line up with TRBD1. This CDR3 contains 15 residues. Germline CDR1 is MNHEY and CDR2 is SMNVEV (reference sequence). The V segment lost 2 bases and the J segment 4 bases; nucleotides outside the gene matches: 4. The CDR3 nucleotides are TGTGCCAGCAGTTTAGGGACAGGGATACCAGATACGCAGTATTTT. Amino acid sequence: CASSLGTGIPDTQYF.

The CDR3 region is CASSAPERSGETQYF. The CDR3 region has the DNA TGCGCCAGCAGCGCCCCGGAGCGGTCTGGGGAGACCCAGTACTTC. This chain connects TRBV5-1 to TRBJ2-5; weak D call: TRBD2 (5 bases). Germline V gene data show CDR1 as SGHRS and CDR2 as YFSETQ. Trimming took off 4 bases at V and 5 bases at J, with 18 bases between the two ends. The CDR3 consists of 15 residues.